The 16 T cell receptor beta chains below were found in one sample sequenced in a study of shared clonotypes between healthy human individuals. TCRdb keeps only in-frame clones here, not all; method: immunoSEQ multiplex PCR. The profile shows millions of clones, around nine tenths of them singletons. The material sequenced was naive CD4+ T cells sorted from blood. Subset of the sample: CD45RA+ positively selected. The receptors were gathered from a man younger than 30 in good health.

The V and J genes are TRBV7-9 and TRBJ2-7, with 9 bases that match TRBD1. The CDR3 covers 17 residues. The germline V gene has CDR1 SEHNR and CDR2 FQNEAQ (reference sequence). The trim removed 1 base at V and 4 bases at J, leaving 11 bases unmatched. The CDR3 DNA follows: TGTGCCAGCAGCTTAGTCCCGGGACAGGGAGAAGGATACGAGCAGTACTTC. This gives the protein CASSLVPGQGEGYEQYF.

The chain uses TRBV30 and TRBJ1-2, with TRBD1 matching 7 bases. CDR1 GTSNPN and CDR2 SVGIG come from the germline V gene (reference sequence). The CDR3 totals 13 residues. The V segment lost 4 bases and the J segment 4 bases; nucleotides outside the gene matches: 6. This CDR3 is CAWTNRGGYGYTF. CDR3 DNA: TGTGCCTGGACGAACAGGGGAGGCTATGGCTACACCTTC. Based on the CDR3 plus reference TRBV30 and TRBJ1-2, the full variable domain is SQTIHQWPATLVQPVGSPLSLECTVEGTSNPNLYWYRQAAGRGLQLLFYSVGIGQISSEVPQNLSASRPQDRQFILSSKKLLLSDSGFYLCAWTNRGGYGYTFGSGTRLTVV.

This chain joins TRBV19 and TRBJ2-4; D possibly corresponds to TRBD1 (6 bases). The CDR3 is 16 amino acids. Germline V gene lookup returns CDR1 LNHDA and CDR2 SQIVND (reference sequence). V gave up 5 bases and J gave up 0 bases, with 14 bases separating them. The CDR3 sequence is CASSQPRGIAKNIQYF. In DNA form, the CDR3 reads TGTGCCAGTAGTCAACCCAGGGGTATAGCCAAAAACATTCAGTACTTC. Full variable domain (outside the CDR3, taken from reference TRBV19 and TRBJ2-4): DGGITQSPKYLFRKEGQNVTLSCEQNLNHDAMYWYRQDPGQGLRLIYYSQIVNDFQKGDIAEGYSVSREKKESFPLTVTSAQKNPTAFYLCASSQPRGIAKNIQYFGAGTRLSVL.

The chain recombines TRBV2 with TRBJ2-3, with 11 positions matching TRBD2. CDR3 length: 16 amino acids. Germline loops: CDR1 SNHLY, CDR2 FYNNEI. J was trimmed by 1 base and V by 2 bases; bases with no gene match: 2. CDR3 sequence (DNA): TGTGCCAGCAGTGAAATGGGACTAGCGGGCACAGATACGCAGTATTTT. Translated: CASSEMGLAGTDTQYF.

V usage is TRBV5-6 and J usage is TRBJ2-2; 7 bases line up with TRBD1. V gave up 5 bases and J gave up 4 bases; unmatched junction bases: 5. The CDR3 is made up of 14 amino acids. Germline V gives CDR1 SGHDT, CDR2 YYEEEE. The CDR3 DNA is TGTGCCAGCAGAGTTGGACAGGTCACCGGGGAGCTGTTTTTT. Its translation is CASRVGQVTGELFF. Full variable domain (missing parts from reference TRBV5-6 and TRBJ2-2): DAGVTQSPTHLIKTRGQQVTLRCSPKSGHDTVSWYQQALGQGPQFIFQYYEEEERQRGNFPDRFSGHQFPNYSSELNVNALLLGDSALYLCASRVGQVTGELFFGEGSRLTVL.

The rearrangement links TRBV5-5 to TRBJ1-5; TRBD1 might be the D (5 bases). The germline V gene encodes CDR1 SGHKS and CDR2 YYEKEE (reference sequence). This CDR3 spans 14 amino acids. Trimming cost V 2 bases and J 6 bases, with 12 bases left between them. The CDR3 sequence: CASSFNRGGQPQHF. The DNA of the CDR3 is TGTGCCAGCAGCTTTAATCGGGGCGGTCAGCCCCAGCATTTT.

The V and J genes are TRBV27 and TRBJ2-7; D might be TRBD1 (5 bases). Between the trimmed V and J ends, which lost 6 bases and 1 base, there was a span of 19 bases. The CDR3 consists of 16 residues. Germline lookup yields CDR1 MNHEY and CDR2 SMNVEV (reference sequence). CDR3 nucleotide sequence: TGTGCCAGCAGCCCCCGGTTGCCAGGGTTGTCCTACGAGCAGTACTTC. Its translation: CASSPRLPGLSYEQYF.

The V and J genes are TRBV5-4 and TRBJ2-7, with no clear D. V shed 0 bases and J shed 6 bases, with 10 bases lying between them. This CDR3 is 13 amino acids long. From germline, CDR1 is SGHNT and CDR2 YYREEE (reference sequence). The CDR3 DNA reads TGTGCCAGCAGCTTGGAACAGTACTCCGAGCAGTACTTC. It yields the protein CASSLEQYSEQYF.

The genes are TRBV6-1 and TRBJ1-2; D remains unclear. The CDR3 is 19 amino acids. CDR1 MNHNS and CDR2 SASEGT come from the germline V gene. The V and J ends lost 2 bases and 0 bases respectively, with 22 bases between them. Written as DNA, the CDR3 is TGTGCCAGCAGTGAATCTCGACTTGTTGTACTTGGGACTAACTATGGCTACACCTTC. This encodes CASSESRLVVLGTNYGYTF.

This chain links TRBV27 with TRBJ1-4; D unresolved. Trimming removed 4 bases from V and 4 bases from J, with 4 bases in between. The germline V gene has CDR1 MNHEY and CDR2 SMNVEV (reference sequence). The CDR3 extends over 12 amino acids. The CDR3 spells CASSSRNEKLFF. CDR3 nucleotide sequence: TGTGCCAGCAGTTCCCGTAATGAAAAACTGTTTTTT.

The J gene is TRBJ1-4, the V gene TRBV30; 9 bases agree with TRBD1. This CDR3 has 17 residues. V lost 8 bases to trimming and J lost 1 base; unmatched junction nucleotides: 14. From germline, CDR1 is GTSNPN and CDR2 SVGIG (reference sequence). The chain's CDR3 is CAGGTGKGLVTNEKLFF. The CDR3 DNA reads TGTGCCGGGGGGACAGGGAAGGGCCTCGTAACTAATGAAAAACTGTTTTTT.

This clone was observed a single time. V usage is TRBV15 and J usage is TRBJ1-3; no clear D. This CDR3 region has 15 residues. CDR1 and CDR2 (germline): LNHNV, YYDKDF (reference sequence). V was clipped by 6 bases and J by 0 bases, with 12 bases between them. The CDR3 nucleotides read TGTGCCACCAGACCCCCAGACAACTCTGGAAACACCATATATTTT. It specifies CATRPPDNSGNTIYF.

V usage is TRBV21-1 and J usage is TRBJ2-1; the table gives TRBD2 as D, unverified against the DNA. TRBV21-1 is given as a pseudogene. The CDR3 spans 14 residues. CDR3 in DNA: TGTGCCAGCAGCCCCCCGGCCGGGATCGGTGAGCAGTTCTTC. Translated: CASSPPAGIGEQFF.

V gene TRBV9 combines with J gene TRBJ1-4; TRBD1 agrees at 7 bases. V dropped 7 bases and J dropped 4; count of bases not matched to a gene: 19. Per the germline V gene, CDR1 is SGDLS and CDR2 is YYNGEE. CDR3 length: 18 amino acids. Here the CDR3 reads CASRRSTGAAKLNEKLFF. The CDR3 DNA is TGTGCCAGCCGACGTTCAACAGGGGCCGCTAAACTTAATGAAAAACTGTTTTTT.

The chain joins TRBV10-3 to TRBJ1-1; no firm D call. Per germline, CDR1 ENHRY and CDR2 SYGVKD. V dropped 4 bases and J dropped 4 bases, with 7 bases sitting between them. CDR3 length equals 12 residues. The CDR3 DNA is TGTGCCATCAGTGGACCTTTCACTGAAGCTTTCTTT. Encoded protein: CAISGPFTEAFF.

The V call is TRBV2, the J call TRBJ2-7; 8 nucleotides agree with TRBD1. Germline-derived CDR1 and CDR2 are SNHLY and FYNNEI. The CDR3 runs to 15 residues. V was pared by 3 bases and J by 3 bases, with 7 bases of the junction left unmatched. In DNA, the CDR3 is TGTGCCAGCAGTGAGGGGACAGGTGTTTACTACGAGCAGTACTTC. Translation: CASSEGTGVYYEQYF.